This T cell receptor beta chain was found in a study of blood T cells in healthy people across ages. For every donor, a draw yielded 7.5 to 10 milliliters of peripheral blood. Study findings and constraints: Diversity was higher, and naive CD4+ cells more numerous, in long-lived donors than in aged donors. No one knew whether donors had CMV, which possibly confounded expanded clonotype changes.

The CDR3 contains 16 residues. Trimming at V came to 6 bases and at J to 2 bases, leaving 8 bases not matched to a gene. Germline V lookup: CDR1 LGHNT, CDR2 FRNRAP. As for this clonotype: The target antigen is unknown.

For the second PCR, which ran for about 7 to 11 cycles, a sample-barcoded 5' primer and a J-beta primer mix were used. TCRdb passed the 5' RACE reads through MiXCR, listing each CDR3 protein once. The repertoire holds about 1,500,000 distinct CDR3 sequences, with 28% as singletons. The V gene is TRBV12-5, the J gene TRBJ1-3, with 9 bases fitting TRBD1. The sequencing input was blood. This clonotype was sampled from a woman aged 25-40 years in good health. The CDR3 DNA reads as TGTGCTAGTGGCCCATCCGGGACAGGGACTGGAAACACCATATATTTT. Its translation is CASGPSGTGTGNTIYF.